This T cell receptor (beta chain) was profiled in a study of CD8 T cells in ankylosing spondylitis. The CDR3 totals 15 residues. Trimming took off 3 bases at V and 1 base at J, with 12 bases between the two ends. In this sample, this clonotype turned up many times. Its antigen is undetermined. Study-level points and caveats: There was reportedly significant enrichment of clones that were disease-linked in matched ankylosing spondylitis synovial fluid. Within peripheral blood, clones linked to disease were CD8+ and relatively rare.

In making TCR beta libraries, quantitative 5'-RACE with molecular barcodes was used. TCRdb redid the calling of the 5' RACE reads with MiXCR, one entry per CDR3 protein. This sample has 200,000 or so distinct CDR3 sequences, with 15% to 20% found just once. The J gene is TRBJ1-1, the V gene TRBV12-3 or TRBV12-4; D not certain. Source material: blood, either unsorted or a sorted T cell fraction (not recorded which). The source is a male donor under 35 with ankylosing spondylitis or in good health (not recorded which). The CDR3 loop is CASSFDPGWNTEAFF. The CDR3 coding sequence is TGTGCCAGCAGTTTCGATCCGGGGTGGAACACTGAAGCTTTCTTT.